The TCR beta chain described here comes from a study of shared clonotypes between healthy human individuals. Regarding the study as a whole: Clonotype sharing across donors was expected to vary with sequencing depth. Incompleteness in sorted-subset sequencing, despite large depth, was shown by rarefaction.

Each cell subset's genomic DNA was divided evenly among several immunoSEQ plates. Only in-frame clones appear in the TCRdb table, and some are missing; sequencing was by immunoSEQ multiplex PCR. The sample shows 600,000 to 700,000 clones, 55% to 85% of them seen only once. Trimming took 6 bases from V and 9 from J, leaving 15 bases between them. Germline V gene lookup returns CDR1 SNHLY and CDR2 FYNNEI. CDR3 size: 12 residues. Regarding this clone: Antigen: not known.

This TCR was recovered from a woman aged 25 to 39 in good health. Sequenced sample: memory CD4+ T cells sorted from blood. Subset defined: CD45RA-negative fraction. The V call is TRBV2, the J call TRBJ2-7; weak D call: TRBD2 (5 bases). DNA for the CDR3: TGTGCCAGCAGGGAGGCCTACCCCGTGCAGTACTTC. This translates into CASREAYPVQYF.